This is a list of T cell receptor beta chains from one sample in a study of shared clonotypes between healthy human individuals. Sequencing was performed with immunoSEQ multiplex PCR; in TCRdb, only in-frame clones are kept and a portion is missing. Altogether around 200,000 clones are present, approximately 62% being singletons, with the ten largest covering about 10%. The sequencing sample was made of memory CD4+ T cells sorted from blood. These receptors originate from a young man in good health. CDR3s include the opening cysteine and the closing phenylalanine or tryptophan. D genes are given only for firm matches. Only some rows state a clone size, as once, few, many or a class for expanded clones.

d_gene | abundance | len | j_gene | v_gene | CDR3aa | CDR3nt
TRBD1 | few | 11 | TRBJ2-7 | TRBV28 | CAIQGAYEQYF | TGTGCCATTCAGGGGGCTTACGAGCAGTACTTC
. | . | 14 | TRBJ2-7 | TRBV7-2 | CASSLGVGGYEQYF | TGTGCCAGCAGCCTAGGCGTAGGGGGGTACGAGCAGTACTTC
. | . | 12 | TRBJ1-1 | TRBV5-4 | CAGRGLNTEAFF | TGTGCCGGCAGAGGACTGAACACTGAAGCTTTCTTT
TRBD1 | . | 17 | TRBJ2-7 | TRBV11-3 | CASSFGTGGAGSYEQYF | TGTGCCAGCAGCTTTGGGACAGGGGGCGCAGGGTCCTACGAGCAGTACTTC
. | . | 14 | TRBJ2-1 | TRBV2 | CASSEVSGDGEQFF | TGTGCCAGCAGTGAAGTCTCTGGGGACGGTGAGCAGTTCTTC
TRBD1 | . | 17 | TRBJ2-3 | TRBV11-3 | CASSRQGEDSSTDTQYF | TGTGCCAGCAGCCGACAGGGGGAAGACTCTAGCACAGATACGCAGTATTTT
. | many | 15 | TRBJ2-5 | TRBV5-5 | CASSLGGRRQETQYF | TGTGCCAGCAGCTTAGGTGGGAGGAGGCAAGAGACCCAGTACTTC
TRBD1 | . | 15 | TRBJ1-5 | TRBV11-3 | CASRDRGGSNQPQHF | TGTGCCAGCAGAGACAGGGGGGGGAGCAATCAGCCCCAGCATTTT
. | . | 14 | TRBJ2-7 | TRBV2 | CASSVQGLSYEQYF | TGTGCCAGCAGTGTCCAGGGGCTTTCCTACGAGCAGTACTTC
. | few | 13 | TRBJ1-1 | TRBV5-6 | CASSLRGRAEAFF | TGTGCCAGCAGCTTGCGAGGGAGAGCTGAAGCTTTCTTT
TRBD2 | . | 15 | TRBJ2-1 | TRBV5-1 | CASSFGTSGIVEQFF | TGCGCCAGCAGCTTCGGGACTAGCGGGATTGTTGAGCAGTTCTTC
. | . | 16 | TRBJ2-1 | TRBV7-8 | CASSLVSALSYNEQFF | TGTGCCAGCAGCTTAGTGTCCGCTCTCTCCTACAATGAGCAGTTCTTC
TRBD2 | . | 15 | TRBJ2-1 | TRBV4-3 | CASSSLAGGNNEQFF | TGCGCCAGCAGCTCCCTAGCGGGAGGGAACAATGAGCAGTTCTTC
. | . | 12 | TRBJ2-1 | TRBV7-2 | CASSSRFVEQFF | TGTGCCAGCAGCTCCCGGTTTGTTGAGCAGTTCTTC
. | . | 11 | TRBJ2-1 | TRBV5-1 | CASSRDFEQFF | TGCGCCAGCAGCCGGGACTTTGAGCAGTTCTTC
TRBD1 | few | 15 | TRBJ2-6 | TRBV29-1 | CSVGTGVPGANVLTF | TGCAGCGTTGGGACAGGAGTCCCTGGGGCCAACGTCCTGACTTTC
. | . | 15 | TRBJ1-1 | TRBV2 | CASTKDRAMNTEAFF | TGTGCCAGCACCAAGGACAGAGCAATGAACACTGAAGCTTTCTTT
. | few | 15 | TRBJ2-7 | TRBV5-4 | CASSSAGPNSYEQYF | TGTGCCAGCAGCTCGGCCGGGCCCAACTCCTACGAGCAGTACTTC
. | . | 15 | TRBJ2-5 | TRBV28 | CASSLLGQSQETQYF | TGTGCCAGCAGTTTATTAGGACAGTCCCAAGAGACCCAGTACTTC
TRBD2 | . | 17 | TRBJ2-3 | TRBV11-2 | CASSLWGRAGSTDTQYF | TGTGCCAGCAGCTTATGGGGGAGGGCGGGAAGCACAGATACGCAGTATTTT
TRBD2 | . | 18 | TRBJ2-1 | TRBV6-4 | CASSAWGVGLAGNNEQFF | TGTGCCAGCAGCGCGTGGGGGGTAGGACTAGCGGGTAACAATGAGCAGTTCTTC
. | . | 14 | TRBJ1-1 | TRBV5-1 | CASSLEEKNTEAFF | TGCGCCAGCAGCTTGGAGGAAAAGAACACTGAAGCTTTCTTT
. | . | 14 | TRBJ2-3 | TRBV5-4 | CASSSSLFGDTQYF | TGTGCCAGCAGCTCATCCTTATTCGGAGATACGCAGTATTTT
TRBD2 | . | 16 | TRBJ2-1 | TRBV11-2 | CASSTWTSGGYNEQFF | TGTGCCAGCAGCACATGGACTAGCGGGGGATACAATGAGCAGTTCTTC
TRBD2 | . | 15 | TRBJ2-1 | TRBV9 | CASSLEGLNNNEQFF | TGTGCCAGCAGCCTCGAGGGACTAAACAACAATGAGCAGTTCTTC
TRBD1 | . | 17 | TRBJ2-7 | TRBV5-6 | CASSFTPSGQGHYEQYF | TGTGCCAGCAGCTTCACCCCCTCCGGACAGGGGCACTACGAGCAGTACTTC
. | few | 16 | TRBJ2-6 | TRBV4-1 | CASSQVMLSGANVLTF | TGCGCCAGCAGCCAAGTCATGCTGAGCGGGGCCAACGTCCTGACTTTC
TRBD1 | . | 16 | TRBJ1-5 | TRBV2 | CASKGQSLYSNQPQHF | TGTGCCAGCAAGGGACAGTCTCTTTATAGCAATCAGCCCCAGCATTTT
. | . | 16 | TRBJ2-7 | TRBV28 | CASSFVVLGSSYEQYF | TGTGCCAGCAGTTTTGTTGTTTTAGGGAGCTCCTACGAGCAGTACTTC